This TCR beta chain appears in the sequencing data of a study of shared clonotypes between healthy human individuals. In the sorted-subset replicate PCRs, around 220 ng DNA, tens of thousands of T cell genomes, was used. In the original processing: Junction-only sequences produced by ImmunoSEQ had no quality scores, so filtering differed. Profiling relied on immunoSEQ multiplex PCR, and the TCRdb table lists in-frame clones only, not all of them. D and trimming come from the DNA, and the V and J calls and clone size come from that table. The sample shows about 1 million clones, about 76% of them seen only once. CDR1 and CDR2 from the germline V gene are SEHNR and FQNEAQ (reference sequence). CDR3 length: 13 amino acids. Trimming took 5 bases from V and 4 from J; bases not matched to a gene: 2. Study conclusions and caveats: Generation probabilities were higher for clonotypes shared across all four sorted-subset donors than for unshared ones.

This clone was seen a handful of times. No antigen is known for it. The clonotype was recovered from a man between 18 and 29 years old in good health. The sample was memory CD4+ T cells sorted from blood. The subset denotes: CD45RA-negative fraction. V is TRBV7-9 and J is TRBJ1-1; 9 nucleotides line up with TRBD1. The DNA of the CDR3 is TGTGCCAGCAGCCGGACAGGGGTCACTGAAGCTTTCTTT. This translates into CASSRTGVTEAFF. The complete variable domain, with remaining parts taken from reference TRBV7-9 and TRBJ1-1, reads DTGVSQNPRHKITKRGQNVTFRCDPISEHNRLYWYRQTLGQGPEFLTYFQNEAQLEKSRLLSDRFSAERPKGSFSTLEIQRTEQGDSAMYLCASSRTGVTEAFFGQGTRLTVV.